The 8 T cell receptor beta chains in this list originate from one sample, sequenced in a study of CD8 T cells in ankylosing spondylitis. MiXCR, run by TCRdb on the 5' RACE reads, gives a single entry per CDR3 protein. The top ten hold 35% to 45% of the sample, which has approximately 35,000 distinct CDR3 sequences, 12% to 15% seen once. Source material: blood. All receptors derive from a male donor with ankylosing spondylitis or in good health (not recorded which).

V and J are TRBV6-6 and TRBJ2-1; D uncertain. Germline V gene sequence: CDR1 MNHNY, CDR2 SVGAGI (reference sequence). Trimming stripped 7 bases from V and 3 bases from J, with 1 base between. This CDR3 region has 10 residues. CDR3 sequence: CASNYNEQFF. The CDR3, as DNA: TGTGCCAGCAACTACAATGAGCAGTTCTTC.

This chain links TRBV5-1 with TRBJ2-3, with 11 bases matching TRBD2. Per the germline V gene, CDR1 is SGHRS and CDR2 is YFSETQ. J was trimmed by 2 bases and V by 8 bases; bases with no gene match: 7. The CDR3 contains 15 residues. The CDR3 protein is CASANSGGATDTQYF. The CDR3 DNA sequence: TGCGCCAGTGCCAATAGCGGGGGGGCCACAGATACGCAGTATTTT. The full variable domain, with the rest looked up from reference TRBV5-1 and TRBJ2-3, is KAGVTQTPRYLIKTRGQQVTLSCSPISGHRSVSWYQQTPGQGLQFLFEYFSETQRNKGNFPGRFSGRQFSNSRSEMNVSTLELGDSALYLCASANSGGATDTQYFGPGTRLTVL.

This clonotype turned up a few times. The V and J genes are TRBV28 and TRBJ2-2, with no clear D. The germline gives CDR1 MDHEN, CDR2 SYDVKM. This CDR3 contains 15 residues. Trimming cost V 5 bases and J 0 bases, with 10 bases left between them. The CDR3 sequence: CASSPPRSNTGELFF. The DNA for the CDR3 is TGTGCCAGCAGTCCCCCCCGATCGAACACCGGGGAGCTGTTTTTT. Variable domain in full (rest from reference TRBV28 and TRBJ2-2): DVKVTQSSRYLVKRTGEKVFLECVQDMDHENMFWYRQDPGLGLRLIYFSYDVKMKEKGDIPEGYSVSREKKERFSLILESASTNQTSMYLCASSPPRSNTGELFFGEGSRLTVL.

This clonotype has a handful of counts. The chain combines TRBV29-1 with TRBJ1-4, with no clear D. The CDR3 contains 15 residues. Germline loops: CDR1 SQVTM, CDR2 ANQGSEA. V was pared by 2 bases and J by 8 bases, with 18 bases between. The CDR3 coding sequence is TGCAGCGTTGAAAGCGGGTGGGAATTTACGGAAAAACTGTTTTTT. It translates to CSVESGWEFTEKLFF.

This clonotype was observed a few times. The genes are TRBV9 and TRBJ2-5; D might be TRBD2 (5 bases). V was shortened by 3 bases and J by 2 bases, with 11 bases between the two germline ends. The CDR3 consists of 14 residues. Germline loops: CDR1 SGDLS, CDR2 YYNGEE. CDR3 DNA: TGTGCCAGCAGCGCCGGAGCGGTACAAGAGACCCAGTACTTC. As protein: CASSAGAVQETQYF.

This clonotype was observed a few times. The J gene is TRBJ2-1, the V gene TRBV7-2; 12 bases match TRBD2. CDR1 and CDR2 from the germline V gene are SGHTA and FQGNSA. CDR3 length equals 15 residues. The V gene end was trimmed by 5 bases and the J gene end by 5 bases; junction bases not matched to a gene: 4. CDR3 sequence reads: CASSPTSGSHNEQFF. The CDR3 region has the DNA TGTGCCAGCAGCCCGACTAGCGGGAGTCACAATGAGCAGTTCTTC.

This clonotype was recorded a few times. The genes are TRBV10-3 and TRBJ2-4; the D gene could be TRBD1 or TRBD2 (5 bases each). Per germline, CDR1 ENHRY and CDR2 SYGVKD. This CDR3 is built from 15 residues. V was clipped by 2 bases and J by 2 bases, with 10 bases between them. This chain's CDR3 is CAISEGGMSKNIQYF. The CDR3 bases are TGTGCCATCAGTGAGGGGGGTATGTCCAAAAACATTCAGTACTTC.

In its sample, this clonotype was seen a few times. The chain carries TRBV9 and TRBJ2-3; 11 nucleotides agree with TRBD2. CDR3 length: 15 residues. With V trimmed by 4 bases and J by 5 bases, 6 bases remained unmatched. Germline V gene sequence: CDR1 SGDLS, CDR2 YYNGEE. In DNA, the CDR3 is TGTGCCAGCAGCCGTAGCGGGAGGGCCGGAGATACGCAGTATTTT. Translated: CASSRSGRAGDTQYF.